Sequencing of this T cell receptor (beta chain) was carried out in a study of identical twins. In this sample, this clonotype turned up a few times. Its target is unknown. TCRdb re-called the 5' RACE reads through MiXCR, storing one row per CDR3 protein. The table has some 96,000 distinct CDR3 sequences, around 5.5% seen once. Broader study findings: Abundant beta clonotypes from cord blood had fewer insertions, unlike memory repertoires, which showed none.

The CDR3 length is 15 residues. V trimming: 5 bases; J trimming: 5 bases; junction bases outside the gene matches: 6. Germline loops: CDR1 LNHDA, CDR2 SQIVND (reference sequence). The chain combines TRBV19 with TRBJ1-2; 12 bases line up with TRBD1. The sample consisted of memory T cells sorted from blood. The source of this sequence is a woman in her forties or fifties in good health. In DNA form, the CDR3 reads TGTGCCAGTAGTCCGGGACAGGGGGCGACGTATGGCTACACCTTC. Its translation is CASSPGQGATYGYTF.